This TCR beta chain appears in the sequencing data of a study of Ad26.COV2.S vaccination and SARS-CoV-2 variants. Looking at the study overall: Donor participated within the Ad26.COV2.S arm of the COV1001 trial. Ad26.COV2.S shots went into the muscle once or twice, 56 days apart. Study results and caveats: Substantial breadth was reported for post-vaccination spike-specific CD8+ and CD4+ T cells.

The protocol was immunoSEQ multiplex PCR, while the TCRdb copy is restricted to in-frame clones and leaves out a portion. There are 350,000 to 450,000 clones in the sample; around four fifths occur only once, and 7.4% lies in the top ten. Worth noting for this clone: Its antigen is currently unknown.

CDR3 length: 15 residues. The germline V gene has CDR1 SGHVS and CDR2 FNYEAQ. With 3 bases clipped from V and 6 bases from J, the junction kept 5 bases outside the gene matches. Treatment here: some 20 received Ad26.COV2.S at low or high dose, single or two shots; about 5 received placebo; per-sample allocation not given. Each sample was drawn 63 days after the first injection (of vaccine or placebo). The individual, an adult aged 18-55 years, was a donor in Boston. The sequenced sample was peripheral blood, obtained in a trial of Ad26.COV2.S vaccine versus placebo. The chain employs TRBV7-6 and TRBJ1-4; TRBD1 matches 9 bases. This TCR was sampled from a person aged 18 to 59 who received the Ad26.COV2.S COVID-19 vaccine or a placebo. CDR3 region: CASSFSGTGHEKLFF. The CDR3 DNA reads TGTGCCAGCAGCTTTTCCGGGACAGGGCATGAAAAACTGTTTTTT. Drawing the rest from reference TRBV7-6 and TRBJ1-4, the complete variable domain is GAGVSQSPRYKVTKRGQDVALRCDPISGHVSLYWYRQALGQGPEFLTYFNYEAQQDKSGLPNDRFSAERPEGSISTLTIQRTEQRDSAMYRCASSFSGTGHEKLFFGSGTQLSVL.